This TCR beta chain was identified during a study of T cells in Graves' hyperthyroidism and ophthalmopathy. Germline V gene data show CDR1 as MNHNS and CDR2 as SASEGT. This CDR3 is built from 17 residues. V lost 6 bases and J 4 bases, leaving 21 bases between the germline ends. The source material, RNA transcripts, was used to amplify TCR beta CDR3 regions. The HTBI primer set was used in a first-round RT-PCR of the TCR CDR3. TCRdb passed the multiplex PCR reads through MiXCR, listing each CDR3 protein once. The sample comprises fewer than 900,000 distinct CDR3 sequences, about a sixth of which are singletons, and around 7.7% rests with the top ten.

Sequenced sample: blood. V and J are TRBV6-1 and TRBJ2-2, with TRBD2 as a possible D gene (5 bases). The sequence derives from a man aged 18 to 29 with Graves' hyperthyroidism. The CDR3 protein is CASSAHRAPRGTGELFF. CDR3 nucleotide sequence: TGTGCCAGCAGCGCCCACCGGGCCCCACGGGGCACCGGGGAGCTGTTTTTT.